This T cell receptor (beta chain) was captured by sequencing in a study of CD8 T cells in ankylosing spondylitis. TCRdb processed the 5' RACE reads anew with MiXCR; each CDR3 protein has one entry. The repertoire includes about 480,000 distinct CDR3 sequences, over 15% of them detected once, and 1% sits in the top ten. With regard to this clonotype: Its antigen is undetermined.

Germline lookup yields CDR1 SGHTA and CDR2 FQGNSA. V lost 1 base to trimming and J lost 8 bases; unmatched junction nucleotides: 7. This CDR3 region has 15 residues. Findings of the study overall: Disease-linked clones were reportedly significantly enriched in matched ankylosing spondylitis synovial fluid. In ankylosing spondylitis blood, a motif of eight highly homologous TCR beta variants appeared characteristic.

The chain employs TRBV7-2 and TRBJ1-3; 8 bases match TRBD1. The sample comprised blood, either unsorted or a sorted T cell fraction (not recorded which). The clonotype was recovered from a male donor with ankylosing spondylitis. This CDR3 is CASSLVDRGRDTIYF. The CDR3 DNA is TGTGCCAGCAGCTTAGTCGACAGGGGCAGGGACACCATATATTTT.